This TCR beta chain was recorded in a study of blood T cell repertoires in COVID-19. Clones were read by immunoSEQ multiplex PCR, and TCRdb kept only the in-frame ones, dropping some. The sample lists roughly 67,000 clones; roughly 72% were seen once. CDR3 length equals 13 residues. Germline V CDR1 and CDR2: SGHAT, FQNNGV. Trimming cost V 3 bases and J 0 bases, with 5 bases left between them. The TCR originated in a woman aged 45-60 years with active or convalescent COVID-19. The chain carries TRBV11-2 and TRBJ1-2; the D is unclear. The sample comprised peripheral blood. CDR3 in DNA: TGTGCCAGCAGCTTCGGGACTAACTATGGCTACACCTTC. Its protein is CASSFGTNYGYTF.